These 26 T cell receptor beta chains originate from one sample sequenced in a study of T cells in Graves' hyperthyroidism and ophthalmopathy. Amplification targeted TCR beta CDR3 regions from RNA transcripts. The primer set for the first-round RT-PCR of the TCR CDR3 was HTBI. TCRdb called the multiplex PCR reads again in MiXCR, with one record for every CDR3 protein. The sample records about 410,000 distinct CDR3 sequences, roughly 14% being singletons. The sequenced sample consisted of blood. Receptor source: a young man with Graves' ophthalmopathy.

This chain links TRBV6-2 or TRBV6-3 with TRBJ1-2, with 7 positions matching TRBD1. J lost 4 bases, V lost 5 bases, and 7 bases had no gene match. Germline V CDR1 and CDR2: MNHEY, SVGEGT. CDR3 size: 14 residues. The chain's CDR3 is CASSAIRQGYGYTF. Here the CDR3 DNA reads TGTGCCAGCAGTGCAATCCGACAGGGCTATGGCTACACCTTC.

A remark on this clonotype: A much larger clone sits a single nucleotide away, making a read error possible. The J gene is TRBJ2-5, the V gene TRBV18; D uncertain. Germline-derived CDR1 and CDR2 are KGHSH and LQKENI. The CDR3 runs to 13 residues. The DNA for the CDR3 is TGTGCCGGCTCACCACCGTACCAAGAGACCCAGTACTTC. Translation: CAGSPPYQETQYF.

This clonotype was picked up a small number of times. This sequence joins TRBV29-1 and TRBJ2-1; D is perhaps TRBD2 (6 bases). The V and J ends lost 7 bases and 14 bases respectively, with 18 bases between them. CDR1 and CDR2 from the germline V gene are SQVTM and ANQGSEA. The CDR3 contains 11 residues. CDR3 amino acids: CSERVRELEFF. The CDR3 region has the DNA TGCAGCGAAAGGGTGCGGGAACTGGAGTTCTTC.

CDR3 bases: TGTGCCAGCAGCTTGGACCAATCCTACAATGAGCAGTTCTTC. The encoded protein is CASSLDQSYNEQFF. The chain uses TRBV7-9 and TRBJ2-1; D ambiguous. Germline V CDR1 and CDR2: SEHNR, FQNEAQ (reference sequence). The CDR3 covers 14 residues. Trimming pared 3 bases from V and 1 base from J, leaving 7 bases between.

The chain links TRBV5-6 to TRBJ2-2, with 7 positions matching TRBD1. Germline CDR1 is SGHDT and CDR2 is YYEEEE. This CDR3 has 14 residues. Trimming took 6 bases from V and 5 from J; bases not matched to a gene: 7. CDR3: CASKTTGVTGELFF. CDR3 DNA: TGTGCCAGCAAAACTACAGGGGTTACCGGGGAGCTGTTTTTT. Variable domain in full (rest from reference TRBV5-6 and TRBJ2-2): DAGVTQSPTHLIKTRGQQVTLRCSPKSGHDTVSWYQQALGQGPQFIFQYYEEEERQRGNFPDRFSGHQFPNYSSELNVNALLLGDSALYLCASKTTGVTGELFFGEGSRLTVL.

In this sample, this clonotype turned up many times. CDR3 coding DNA: TGTGCCAGCACGGGGACTAACTATGGCTACACCTTC. Amino acids: CASTGTNYGYTF. The chain links TRBV6-1 to TRBJ1-2; D is ambiguous. With 7 bases removed from V and 0 bases from J, the gap between germline ends came to 6 bases. The CDR3 contains 12 residues. From germline, CDR1 is MNHNS and CDR2 SASEGT.

This chain connects TRBV12-3 or TRBV12-4 to TRBJ2-7, with TRBD1 matching over 12 bases. The CDR3 runs to 16 residues. Trimming removed 8 bases from V and 6 bases from J; junction bases left unmatched: 14. The CDR3 DNA reads as TGTGCCAGCTCAGGGACCCGGGGGACAGGGGGCGGCGAGCAGTACTTC. It encodes CASSGTRGTGGGEQYF.

This clonotype was counted ten times or more. V gene TRBV28 combines with J gene TRBJ2-7; D tentatively fits TRBD1 or TRBD2 (5 bases each). V gave up 7 bases and J gave up 5 bases, with 18 bases separating them. Germline-derived CDR1 and CDR2 are MDHEN and SYDVKM. The CDR3 sequence is 14 residues long. The CDR3 loop reads CASKARDLRDEQYF. The CDR3 DNA sequence: TGTGCCAGCAAGGCCCGGGACCTCCGGGACGAGCAGTACTTC.

The V and J genes are TRBV4-1 and TRBJ2-7, with a possible D match to TRBD2 (6 bases). CDR1 is MGHRA, CDR2 YSYEKL, per germline. The CDR3 spans 15 residues. Trimming stripped 3 bases from V and 3 bases from J, with 15 bases between. The CDR3 sequence is CASSHPARGLYEQYF. In nucleotides, the CDR3 is TGCGCCAGCAGCCACCCGGCTAGGGGACTCTACGAGCAGTACTTC.

This clonotype occurred a few times. The V and J genes are TRBV27 and TRBJ2-5, with D tentatively TRBD1 or TRBD2 (5 bases each). Germline V gene data show CDR1 as MNHEY and CDR2 as SMNVEV (reference sequence). The CDR3 spans 13 residues. With 8 bases removed from V and 4 bases from J, the gap between germline ends came to 14 bases. This CDR3 is CASGIFGGETQYF. CDR3 nucleotide sequence: TGTGCCAGCGGAATTTTTGGGGGAGAGACCCAGTACTTC.

This chain connects TRBV4-1 to TRBJ2-7, with 10 bases matching TRBD1. Germline V gene sequence: CDR1 MGHRA, CDR2 YSYEKL. Trimming cost V 0 bases and J 6 bases; bases outside gene matches: 8. The CDR3 length is 16 residues. The CDR3 reads CASSQDLGQGVPEQYF. Written as DNA, the CDR3 is TGCGCCAGCAGCCAAGATCTCGGACAGGGGGTGCCCGAGCAGTACTTC.

This clonotype was detected many times. This chain links TRBV20-1 with TRBJ1-2; no definite D call. Germline CDR1 reads DFQATT; CDR2 reads SNEGSKA (reference sequence). Trimming left V 6 bases short and J 6 bases short, with 11 bases between. The CDR3 consists of 11 residues. The CDR3 DNA follows: TGCAGTGCGACCACCCTTAATGGCTACACCTTC. Its protein product is CSATTLNGYTF.

This clonotype was seen a handful of times. V gene TRBV2 combines with J gene TRBJ2-7; TRBD1 matches at 9 bases. The CDR3 covers 15 residues. V shed 5 bases and J 5 bases; nucleotides not matched to a gene: 10. Looked up from germline, CDR1 is SNHLY and CDR2 is FYNNEI. CDR3 in DNA: TGTGCCAGCAGTTTTTCTCCGGGACAGGGCCACGAGCAGTACTTC. Translation gives CASSFSPGQGHEQYF. Full variable domain (missing parts from reference TRBV2 and TRBJ2-7): EPEVTQTPSHQVTQMGQEVILRCVPISNHLYFYWYRQILGQKVEFLVSFYNNEISEKSEIFDDQFSVERPDGSNFTLKIRSTKLEDSAMYFCASSFSPGQGHEQYFGPGTRLTVT.

This clonotype was picked up many times. The rearrangement links TRBV11-2 to TRBJ1-2; a possible D gene is TRBD1 (6 bases). Germline-derived CDR1 and CDR2 are SGHAT and FQNNGV. This CDR3 contains 15 residues. V lost 3 bases to trimming and J lost 4 bases, with 15 bases between them. CDR3 DNA sequence: TGTGCCAGCAGCTTGGGCAGGGGCTTTGGCTATGGCTACACCTTC. The encoded protein is CASSLGRGFGYGYTF. The whole variable domain, filled in from reference TRBV11-2 and TRBJ1-2, reads EAGVAQSPRYKIIEKRQSVAFWCNPISGHATLYWYQQILGQGPKLLIQFQNNGVVDDSQLPKDRFSAERLKGVDSTLKIQPAKLEDSAVYLCASSLGRGFGYGYTFGSGTRLTVV.

The chain employs TRBV19 and TRBJ1-3; no firm D call. The germline CDR1 and CDR2 sequences are LNHDA and SQIVND (reference sequence). Trimming pared 6 bases from V and 0 bases from J, leaving 15 bases between. The CDR3 runs to 16 residues. The DNA for the CDR3 is TGTGCCAGTAGGAAGGTGAAGGGTGTCTCTGGAAACACCATATATTTT. This encodes CASRKVKGVSGNTIYF.

This clonotype occurred many times. The chain uses TRBV6-5 and TRBJ2-1; perhaps TRBD2 as D (6 bases). V was shortened by 2 bases and J by 4 bases, with 18 bases between the two germline ends. The CDR3 sequence is 17 residues long. Germline loops: CDR1 MNHEY, CDR2 SVGAGI. The CDR3 is CASSYGARWGVYNEQFF. The CDR3 region has the DNA TGTGCCAGCAGTTACGGGGCAAGGTGGGGGGTGTACAATGAGCAGTTCTTC.

This clonotype has more than one count but fewer than ten. CDR3 protein: CASRTQGTWLHGYTF. CDR3 coding DNA: TGTGCCAGCAGGACACAGGGGACCTGGCTGCATGGCTACACCTTC. The gene calls are TRBV6-1 and TRBJ1-2; 7 nucleotides align to TRBD1. The CDR3 totals 15 residues. Germline V gene lookup returns CDR1 MNHNS and CDR2 SASEGT. Germline trimming cut 6 bases from V and 6 bases from J; bases unmatched to any gene: 13.

Concerning this clonotype itself: A much bigger clone sits one base away, suggesting this may be a read error. This chain uses TRBV30 with TRBJ1-3, with 7 bases lining up with TRBD1. The CDR3 has 15 amino acids. Germline V CDR1 and CDR2: GTSNPN, SVGIG (reference sequence). V shed 2 bases and J 4 bases; nucleotides not matched to a gene: 8. CDR3 in amino acids: CAWSILVGQGNTIYF. Written as DNA, the CDR3 is TGTGCCTGGAGTATACTTGTGGGACAGGGAAACACCATATATTTT. Using reference TRBV30 and TRBJ1-3 for the parts outside the CDR3, the full variable domain is SQTIHQWPATLVQPVGSPLSLECTVEGTSNPNLYWYRQAAGRGLQLLFYSVGIGQISSEVPQNLSASRPQDRQFILSSKKLLLSDSGFYLCAWSILVGQGNTIYFGEGSWLTVV.

CDR3 coding DNA: TGTGCCAGCAGCTTAGTTGGGAGGAACTATGGCTACACCTTC. Encoded protein: CASSLVGRNYGYTF. The chain joins TRBV7-8 to TRBJ1-2; no reliable D call. V was clipped by 1 base and J by 2 bases, with 8 bases between them. Germline V lookup: CDR1 SGHVS, CDR2 FQNEAQ. The CDR3 runs 14 residues.

The V call is TRBV9, the J call TRBJ2-5; 13 bases match TRBD2. J was trimmed by 5 bases and V by 0 bases; bases with no gene match: 4. The CDR3 contains 16 residues. Germline V gene sequence: CDR1 SGDLS, CDR2 YYNGEE. CDR3 residues: CASSVGTSGRSETQYF. The CDR3 coding sequence is TGTGCCAGCAGCGTAGGGACTAGCGGGAGATCTGAGACCCAGTACTTC.

This clonotype was observed many times. V usage is TRBV29-1 and J usage is TRBJ2-1, with D hard to call. The V end was cut by 8 bases, the J end by 2 bases, with 13 bases between. This CDR3 has 13 residues. Germline values: CDR1 SQVTM, CDR2 ANQGSEA. CDR3 bases: TGCAGCATTGGGTTCGCAGCCTACAATGAGCAGTTCTTC. Translating it yields CSIGFAAYNEQFF.

The CDR3, as DNA: TGTGCCAGTAGTCTCGTAGACAGGGCCACCGGGGAGCTGTTTTTT. Protein product: CASSLVDRATGELFF. The rearrangement links TRBV19 to TRBJ2-2; 7 bases match TRBD1. The CDR3 spans 15 residues. Germline V gene lookup returns CDR1 LNHDA and CDR2 SQIVND (reference sequence). V trimming: 5 bases; J trimming: 4 bases; junction bases outside the gene matches: 7.

This clonotype was seen ten or more times. V and J are TRBV7-9 and TRBJ2-6, with D unresolved. Germline-derived CDR1 and CDR2 are SEHNR and FQNEAQ (reference sequence). The CDR3 spans 18 residues. Trimming took 5 bases from V and 0 from J, leaving 17 bases between them. DNA of the CDR3: TGTGCCAGCAGCCGATTTGTAGTTGTCGGCTCTGGGGCCAACGTCCTGACTTTC. Its protein product is CASSRFVVVGSGANVLTF.

This clonotype appeared many times. The V gene is TRBV5-8, the J gene TRBJ1-2, with D maybe TRBD1 (5 bases). Germline values: CDR1 SGHTS, CDR2 YDEGEE. The CDR3 has 12 residues. Trimming stripped 4 bases from V and 7 bases from J, with 11 bases between. CDR3 nucleotides: TGTGCCAGCAGCCTCAGGGTCTCTGGCTACACCTTC. Amino acids: CASSLRVSGYTF.

The chain joins TRBV2 to TRBJ2-1; unclear D gene. Germline CDR1 reads SNHLY; CDR2 reads FYNNEI. V gave up 5 bases and J gave up 10 bases, with 12 bases separating them. The CDR3 has 12 amino acids. CDR3 protein: CASSLPRVEQFF. CDR3 in DNA: TGTGCCAGCAGTCTTCCCCGAGTGGAGCAGTTCTTC.

There are many counts of this clonotype. The rearrangement joins TRBV12-3 or TRBV12-4 to TRBJ1-2, with TRBD1 as a possible D gene (5 bases). Trimming took 7 bases from V and 1 from J, leaving 22 bases between them. CDR3 length: 17 amino acids. CDR3 loop: CASIPLWGKGINYGYTF. CDR3 nucleotide sequence: TGTGCCAGCATCCCCTTATGGGGGAAGGGCATTAACTATGGCTACACCTTC.